The sequence of this T cell receptor beta chain was determined in a study of radiotherapy plus CTLA-4 blockade in lung cancer. About the study: Disease control reached 31%, with objective responses in less than 20%.

Produced via immunoSEQ multiplex PCR; TCRdb's table is partial and in-frame only. The sample yields more than 75,000 clones, about three quarters seen once. V gave up 2 bases and J gave up 4 bases; unmatched junction bases: 2. Per germline, CDR1 MNHNY and CDR2 SVGAGI (reference sequence). The CDR3 sequence is 14 residues long. Whole-study findings and limits: Expansion in blood of tumor-derived TCR clones was seen after radiotherapy plus ipilimumab. Reportedly, early blood T cell clone dynamics best predicted response, with interferon-beta.

For this clone: Its target is unknown.

This material consisted of peripheral blood, taken from a patient treated with radiotherapy plus ipilimumab. This TCR came from a human donor with non-small cell lung cancer that progressed on radiotherapy plus ipilimumab. The chain links TRBV6-6 to TRBJ2-1; 7 bases line up with TRBD2. CDR3 coding DNA: TGTGCCAGCAGTTACGGGGGGGTTTACAATGAGCAGTTCTTC. Protein: CASSYGGVYNEQFF.